The 5 T cell receptor beta chains below were found in one sample sequenced in a study of CXCR3-negative and CXCR3-positive naive CD8 T cells. The authors made the TRB cDNA libraries by 5' RACE using UMI labels. Each CDR3 protein gets one entry in TCRdb, which reprocessed the 5' RACE reads and gives no DNA. Here the sample table reports 30,000 to 40,000 distinct CDR3 sequences. The source material was memory CD8+ T cells from blood. All receptors derive from a human donor in good health. Some clones in this sample may be carry-over from other donors' samples.

Measured by frequency, this clonotype is medium-sized. The rearrangement uses TRBV6-4 and TRBJ2-1; TCRdb's D call, TRBD2, is unchecked because there is no DNA. CDR3 size: 15 residues. The germline V gene has CDR1 MRHNA and CDR2 SNTAGT. CDR3 region: CASSDSRGGNNEQFF.

CDR3 sequence reads: CSARPPGLYTEAFF. The chain is built from TRBV20-1 and TRBJ1-1. CDR1 DFQATT and CDR2 SNEGSKA come from the germline V gene (reference sequence). The CDR3 loop spans 14 amino acids.

CDR3 in amino acids: CASSLRGDGYTF. This rearrangement joins TRBV5-5 to TRBJ1-2; TCRdb gives TRBD1 as the D gene, but with no DNA this cannot be confirmed. The CDR3 has 12 residues. CDR1 and CDR2 (germline): SGHKS, YYEKEE (reference sequence).

This chain uses TRBV7-9 with TRBJ1-1. This CDR3 has 15 residues. The germline gives CDR1 SEHNR, CDR2 FQNEAQ (reference sequence). The chain's CDR3 is CASSPRQFMNTEAFF.

The V call is TRBV14, the J call TRBJ2-5; TCRdb indicates TRBD2, and absent DNA this call remains unverified. The CDR3 totals 14 residues. CDR1 SGHDN and CDR2 FVKESK come from the germline V gene. CDR3 protein: CASSFRGPPETQYF.